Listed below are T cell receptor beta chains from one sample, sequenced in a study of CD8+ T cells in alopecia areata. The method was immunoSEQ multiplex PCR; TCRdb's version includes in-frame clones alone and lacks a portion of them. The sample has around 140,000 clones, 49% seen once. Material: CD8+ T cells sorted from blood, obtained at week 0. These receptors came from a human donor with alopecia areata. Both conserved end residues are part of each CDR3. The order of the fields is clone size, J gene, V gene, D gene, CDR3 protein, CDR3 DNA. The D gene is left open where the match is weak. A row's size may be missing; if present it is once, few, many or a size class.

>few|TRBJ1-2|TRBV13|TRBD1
CASSFGTGSGYGYTF
TGTGCCAGCAGCTTTGGGACAGGGTCGGGCTATGGCTACACCTTC
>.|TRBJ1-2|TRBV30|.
CAWRRQGRIGGYTF
TGTGCCTGGAGGCGCCAGGGGCGCATCGGTGGCTACACCTTC
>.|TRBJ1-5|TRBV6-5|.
CASRPTESNQPQHF
TGTGCCAGCAGGCCGACAGAGAGCAATCAGCCCCAGCATTTT
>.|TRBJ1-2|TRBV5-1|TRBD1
CASSPTGGRGYTF
TGCGCCAGCAGCCCAACAGGGGGTAGAGGCTACACCTTC
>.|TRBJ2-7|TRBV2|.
CASNTRQSYEQYF
TGTGCCAGCAATACTAGACAGTCCTACGAGCAGTACTTC
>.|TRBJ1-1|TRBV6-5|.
CASSYSENTEAFF
TGTGCCAGCAGTTACTCCGAGAACACTGAAGCTTTCTTT
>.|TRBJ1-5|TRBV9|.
CASSEPNQPQHF
TGTGCCAGCAGCGAGCCAAATCAGCCCCAGCATTTT
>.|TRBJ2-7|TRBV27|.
CASSLDYSRSFSYEQYF
TGTGCCAGCAGTTTAGACTATTCGCGCTCTTTCTCCTACGAGCAGTACTTC
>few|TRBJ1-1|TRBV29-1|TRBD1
CSADPGQGIVNTEAFF
TGCAGCGCAGACCCGGGACAGGGAATCGTGAACACTGAAGCTTTCTTT
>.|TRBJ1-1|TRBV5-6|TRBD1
CASSWGTANTEAFF
TGTGCCAGCAGCTGGGGGACAGCGAACACTGAAGCTTTCTTT
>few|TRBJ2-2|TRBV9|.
CASSVGGNTGELFF
TGTGCCAGCAGCGTAGGAGGGAACACCGGGGAGCTGTTTTTT
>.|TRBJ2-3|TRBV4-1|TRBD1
CASSQGQGGTDTQYF
TGCGCCAGCAGCCAGGGACAGGGAGGCACAGATACGCAGTATTTT
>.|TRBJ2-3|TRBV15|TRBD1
CATSRLRQGEKQYF
TGTGCCACCAGCAGACTAAGACAGGGGGAGAAGCAGTATTTT
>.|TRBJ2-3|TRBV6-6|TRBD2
CASLRGGTQYF
TGTGCCAGCCTTCGGGGGGGTACGCAGTATTTT
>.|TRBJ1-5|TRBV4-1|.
CASSRDIRVNQPQHF
TGCGCCAGCAGCCGGGACATTCGGGTTAATCAGCCCCAGCATTTT
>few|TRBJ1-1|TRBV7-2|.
CASSLDREGVNTEAFF
TGTGCCAGCAGCTTAGATCGGGAGGGAGTGAACACTGAAGCTTTCTTT
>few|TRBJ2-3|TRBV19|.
CASSIDTTSLADTQYF
TGTGCCAGTAGTATAGATACTACGAGCCTCGCAGATACGCAGTATTTT
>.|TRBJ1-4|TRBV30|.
CAWADSEGEKLFF
TGTGCCTGGGCGGACAGTGAAGGGGAAAAACTGTTTTTT
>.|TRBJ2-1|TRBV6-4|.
CASSSGSYNEQFF
TGTGCCAGCAGTAGCGGGTCCTACAATGAGCAGTTCTTC
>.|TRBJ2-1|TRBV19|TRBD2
CASSITAGGNEQFF
TGTGCCAGTAGTATTACGGCGGGGGGCAATGAGCAGTTCTTC
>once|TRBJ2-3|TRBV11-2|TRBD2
CASSTLAGGTTDTQYF
TGTGCCAGCAGCACACTAGCGGGGGGCACCACAGATACGCAGTATTTT
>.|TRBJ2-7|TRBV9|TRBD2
CASSGSGTSGAGEQYF
TGTGCCAGCAGCGGCTCCGGGACTAGCGGGGCGGGGGAGCAGTACTTC
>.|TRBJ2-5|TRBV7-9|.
CASSLSWGLNLYQETQYF
TGTGCCAGCAGCCTTAGTTGGGGACTGAACCTGTACCAAGAGACCCAGTACTTC
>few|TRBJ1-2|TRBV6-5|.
CASSYGGLIYGYTF
TGTGCCAGCAGTTACGGTGGACTGATTTATGGCTACACCTTC
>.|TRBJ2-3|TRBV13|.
CASSQGPDTQYF
TGTGCCAGCAGCCAGGGGCCAGATACGCAGTATTTT
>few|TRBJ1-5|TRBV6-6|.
CASSPFAGGNQPQHF
TGTGCCAGCAGCCCCTTCGCAGGGGGCAATCAGCCCCAGCATTTT
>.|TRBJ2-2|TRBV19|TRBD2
CASSISPLAGVTGELFF
TGTGCCAGTAGTATCTCCCCACTAGCGGGGGTCACCGGGGAGCTGTTTTTT
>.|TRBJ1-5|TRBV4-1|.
CASSQAPGINQPQHF
TGCGCCAGCAGCCAAGCTCCGGGGATCAATCAGCCCCAGCATTTT
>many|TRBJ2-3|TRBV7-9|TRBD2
CASSSVSRDYTDTQYF
TGTGCCAGCAGCTCTGTTTCTAGGGACTACACAGATACGCAGTATTTT
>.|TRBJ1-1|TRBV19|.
CASSIGADMNTEAFF
TGTGCCAGTAGTATAGGGGCAGACATGAACACTGAAGCTTTCTTT
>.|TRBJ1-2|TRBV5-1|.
CASSLGQGPYGYTF
TGCGCCAGCAGCTTGGGTCAGGGGCCCTATGGCTACACCTTC
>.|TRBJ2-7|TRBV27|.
CASSFESSSYEQYF
TGTGCCAGCAGTTTTGAGTCCAGCTCCTACGAGCAGTACTTC
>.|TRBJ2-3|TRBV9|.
CASSVGVDSTDTQYF
TGTGCCAGCAGCGTAGGGGTCGATAGCACAGATACGCAGTATTTT
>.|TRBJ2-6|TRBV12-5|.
CASGLYNQANVLTF
TGTGCTAGTGGTTTATACAACCAGGCCAACGTCCTGACTTTC
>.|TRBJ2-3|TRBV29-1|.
CSVENSQNHQDTQYF
TGCAGCGTTGAGAACAGCCAAAACCATCAGGATACGCAGTATTTT
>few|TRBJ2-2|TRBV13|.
CASSSEGVTGELFF
TGTGCCAGCAGCTCTGAAGGGGTCACCGGGGAGCTGTTTTTT
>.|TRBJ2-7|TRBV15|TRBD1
CATSRDLRDSSYEQYF
TGTGCCACCAGCAGAGATCTGAGGGACAGCTCCTACGAGCAGTACTTC
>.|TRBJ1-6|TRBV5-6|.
CASSGLGGSLHF
TGTGCCAGCAGCGGCCTGGGGGGATCCCTCCACTTT
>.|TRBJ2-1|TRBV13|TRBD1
CASSSGTGLNEQFF
TGTGCCAGCAGCTCCGGGACAGGGTTGAATGAGCAGTTCTTC
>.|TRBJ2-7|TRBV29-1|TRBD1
CSATGTVSYEQYF
TGCAGCGCCACGGGGACAGTTTCCTACGAGCAGTACTTC
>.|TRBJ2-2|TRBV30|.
CAWSVAGELFF
TGTGCCTGGAGTGTAGCCGGGGAGCTGTTTTTT
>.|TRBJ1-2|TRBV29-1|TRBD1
CTFMGQTKDNYGYTF
TGCACCTTTATGGGACAGACGAAGGATAACTATGGCTACACCTTC
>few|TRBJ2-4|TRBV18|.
CASSPPESRDNIQYF
TGTGCCAGCTCACCACCGGAAAGCAGGGATAACATTCAGTACTTC
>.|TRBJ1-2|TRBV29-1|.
CSVESKVMSGYTF
TGCAGCGTTGAGTCGAAGGTAATGAGTGGCTACACCTTC
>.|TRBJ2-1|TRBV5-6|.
CASSLAGPRYNEQFF
TGTGCCAGCAGCTTGGCCGGGCCACGCTACAATGAGCAGTTCTTC
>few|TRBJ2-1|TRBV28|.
CASSPQDEQFF
TGTGCCAGCAGCCCCCAAGATGAGCAGTTCTTC
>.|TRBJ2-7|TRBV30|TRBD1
CAWSVLETGKHYEQYF
TGTGCCTGGAGTGTACTGGAGACAGGGAAACACTACGAGCAGTACTTC
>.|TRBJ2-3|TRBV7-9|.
CASSLILGDTQYF
TGTGCCAGCAGCTTAATTCTCGGCGATACGCAGTATTTT
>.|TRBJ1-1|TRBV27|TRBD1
CASSPRTGWNTEAFF
TGTGCCAGCAGTCCGCGGACAGGGTGGAACACTGAAGCTTTCTTT
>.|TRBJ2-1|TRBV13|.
CASSRYGGGRYNEQFF
TGTGCCAGCAGCCGCTATGGCGGGGGCCGCTACAATGAGCAGTTCTTC